This TCR beta chain was observed in a study of CD4+ T cells in melanoma. Looked up from germline, CDR1 is SGHVS and CDR2 is FNYEAQ. The CDR3 length is 15 residues. Trimming cost V 1 base and J 9 bases; bases outside gene matches: 7. Data came from immunoSEQ multiplex PCR; TCRdb stores just in-frame clones and leaves some out. The top ten hold approximately 28% of the sample, which has some 6,600 clones, approximately 69% seen once. Details on this clone: Its target is not known.

Study results and limitations: Diverse differentiation states were reported for melanoma neoantigen-specific CD4+ T cells.

The sequenced material came from cells from a culture (not recorded whether cultured in vitro). This sequence joins TRBV7-6 and TRBJ2-1; 9 bases align to TRBD2. The sequence came from a human donor with melanoma. The CDR3 is CASSLVPGLAAEQFF. In DNA, the CDR3 is TGTGCCAGCAGCTTAGTTCCGGGACTAGCTGCTGAGCAGTTCTTC.